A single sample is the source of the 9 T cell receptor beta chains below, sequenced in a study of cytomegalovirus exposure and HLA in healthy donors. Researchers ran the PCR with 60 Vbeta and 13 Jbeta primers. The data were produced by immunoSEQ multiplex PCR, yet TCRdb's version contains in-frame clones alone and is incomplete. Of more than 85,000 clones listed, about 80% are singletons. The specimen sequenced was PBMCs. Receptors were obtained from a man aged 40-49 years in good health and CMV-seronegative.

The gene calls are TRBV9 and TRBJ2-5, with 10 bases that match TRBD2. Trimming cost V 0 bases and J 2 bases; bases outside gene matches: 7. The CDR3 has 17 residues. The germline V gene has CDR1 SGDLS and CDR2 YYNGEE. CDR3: CASSVGASGGQQETQYF. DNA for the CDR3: TGTGCCAGCAGCGTAGGGGCTAGCGGGGGCCAACAAGAGACCCAGTACTTC.

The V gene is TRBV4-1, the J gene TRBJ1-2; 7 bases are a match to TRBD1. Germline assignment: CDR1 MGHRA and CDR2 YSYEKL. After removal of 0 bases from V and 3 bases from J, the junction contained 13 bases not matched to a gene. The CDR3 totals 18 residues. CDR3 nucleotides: TGCGCCAGCAGCCAAGATAGGGGAGTATGGGACAGCTACTATGGCTACACCTTC. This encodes CASSQDRGVWDSYYGYTF.

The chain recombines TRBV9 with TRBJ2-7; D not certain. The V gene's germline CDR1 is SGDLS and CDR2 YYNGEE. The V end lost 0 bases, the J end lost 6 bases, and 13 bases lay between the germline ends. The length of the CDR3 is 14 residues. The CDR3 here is CASSVVPGPSEQYF. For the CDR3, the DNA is TGTGCCAGCAGCGTAGTACCAGGTCCCAGCGAGCAGTACTTC.

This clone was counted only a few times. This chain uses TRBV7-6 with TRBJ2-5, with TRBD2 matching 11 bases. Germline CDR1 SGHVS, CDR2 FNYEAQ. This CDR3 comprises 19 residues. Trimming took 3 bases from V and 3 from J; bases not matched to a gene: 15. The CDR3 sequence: CASSFIEWAGTSGKETQYF. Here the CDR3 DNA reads TGTGCCAGCAGCTTTATAGAATGGGCCGGGACTAGCGGCAAAGAGACCCAGTACTTC.

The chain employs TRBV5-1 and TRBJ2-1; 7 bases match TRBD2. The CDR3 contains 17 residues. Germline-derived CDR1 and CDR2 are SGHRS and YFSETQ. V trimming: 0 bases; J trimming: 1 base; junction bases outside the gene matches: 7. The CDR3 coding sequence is TGCGCCAGCAGCTTGGTACCGGGAGCGGGGTCCTACAATGAGCAGTTCTTC. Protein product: CASSLVPGAGSYNEQFF.

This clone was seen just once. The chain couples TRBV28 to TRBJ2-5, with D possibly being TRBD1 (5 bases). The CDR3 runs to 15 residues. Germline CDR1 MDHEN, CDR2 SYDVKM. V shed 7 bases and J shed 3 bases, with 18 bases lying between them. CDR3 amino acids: CASTALAGPEETQYF. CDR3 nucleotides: TGTGCCAGCACGGCCCTCGCAGGGCCGGAAGAGACCCAGTACTTC. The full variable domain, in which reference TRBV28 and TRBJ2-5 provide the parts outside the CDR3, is DVKVTQSSRYLVKRTGEKVFLECVQDMDHENMFWYRQDPGLGLRLIYFSYDVKMKEKGDIPEGYSVSREKKERFSLILESASTNQTSMYLCASTALAGPEETQYFGPGTRLLVL.

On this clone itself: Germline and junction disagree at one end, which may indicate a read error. The CDR3 spells CSSSLQGMIGETQYF. The CDR3 region has the DNA TGTTCCAGCAGCTTACAGGGAATGATTGGAGAGACCCAGTACTTC. This sequence joins TRBV7-9 and TRBJ2-5, with D tentatively TRBD1 (6 bases). Germline CDR1 SEHNR, CDR2 FQNEAQ (reference sequence). The CDR3 extends over 15 amino acids. Drawing the rest from reference TRBV7-9 and TRBJ2-5, the complete variable domain is DTGVSQNPRHKITKRGQNVTFRCDPISEHNRLYWYRQTLGQGPEFLTYFQNEAQLEKSRLLSDRFSAERPKGSFSTLEIQRTEQGDSAMYLCSSSLQGMIGETQYFGPGTRLLVL.

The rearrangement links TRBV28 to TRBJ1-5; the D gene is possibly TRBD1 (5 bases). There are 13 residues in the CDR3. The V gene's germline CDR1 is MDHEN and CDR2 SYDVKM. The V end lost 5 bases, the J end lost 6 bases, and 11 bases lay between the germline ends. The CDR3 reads CASSPGSGQPQHF. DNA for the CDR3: TGTGCCAGCAGTCCAGGGTCGGGTCAGCCCCAGCATTTT.

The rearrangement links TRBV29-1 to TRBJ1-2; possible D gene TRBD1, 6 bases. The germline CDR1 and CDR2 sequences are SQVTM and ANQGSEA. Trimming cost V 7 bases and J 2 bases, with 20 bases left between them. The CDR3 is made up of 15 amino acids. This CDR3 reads CSARREQGPNYGYTF. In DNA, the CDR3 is TGCAGCGCGAGGCGGGAGCAGGGGCCAAACTATGGCTACACCTTC.